This T cell receptor beta chain was sequenced for a study of TIL therapy for anti-PD-1-resistant metastatic lung cancer. V lost 5 bases and J lost 3; bases outside the gene matches: 1. Germline CDR1 reads SEHNR; CDR2 reads FQNEAQ (reference sequence). The CDR3 spans 13 residues. Time point in this sample: pre-treatment sample, taken before nivolumab and TIL therapy. This was the immunoSEQ v3 assay. Produced via immunoSEQ multiplex PCR; TCRdb's table is partial and in-frame only. The table shows around 50,000 clones, with about 70% occurring only once. This sequence joins TRBV7-9 and TRBJ1-1; TRBD1 agrees at 9 bases. This sequence was found in a person aged 25 to 79 with non-small cell lung cancer. Here the sequenced sample was blood, taken at baseline. The DNA of the CDR3 is TGTGCCAGCAGCCGACAGGGGGACACTGAAGCTTTCTTT. Protein: CASSRQGDTEAFF.